The clone carrying this T cell receptor (beta chain) was counted at least ten times. Its antigen is undetermined. The sample is drawn from a study of prognosis after radiotherapy for stage I lung cancer. Whole-study context: Following radiotherapy, a few patients went on to present distant metastases at a median of 7 months, and over twelve exhibited no significant progression. General observations from the study: Patients developing distant metastases showed lower Shannon entropy after stereotactic body radiation therapy.

With two time points in the design, 5.5 to 7.5 milliliters of peripheral blood were drawn at each one. CDR3 length: 14 amino acids. V was clipped by 6 bases and J by 14 bases; unmatched bases: 10. Amplification of the TCR beta CDR3 (from genomic DNA) was done by two-round multiplex PCR. First-round PCR amplification was performed with primers specific to each TRBV and TRBJ gene. TCRdb recomputed calls from the multiplex PCR reads with MiXCR, one row per CDR3 protein. The sample holds around 30,000 distinct CDR3 sequences; about 29% are singletons and the top ten take roughly a third. This chain links TRBV12-3 or TRBV12-4 with TRBJ2-5; 15 bases match TRBD2. The source material was PBMCs, sampled before or after stereotactic body radiation therapy (not recorded which). This clonotype was sampled from a donor aged 50 or older with non-small cell lung cancer. This CDR3 is CASSYSGLAGGAYF. The CDR3 DNA is TGTGCCAGCAGCTACTCCGGACTAGCGGGAGGGGCATACTTC.